These 5 T cell receptor beta chains were all obtained from the same sample, sequenced in a study of blood T cells in healthy people across ages. Together with a sample-barcoded 5' primer, a J-beta primer mix was included in a second PCR lasting about 7 to 11 cycles. TCRdb re-called the 5' RACE reads with MiXCR, one entry per CDR3 protein. The data contain about 1.6 million distinct CDR3 sequences, about 35% of them singletons. Material for sequencing was blood. Receptors originate from a woman aged 25-40 years in good health.

A note on this clonotype: The junction departs from germline at one end; a sequencing error may be responsible. The chain carries TRBV6-1 and TRBJ2-3; TRBD2 aligns across 7 bases. The CDR3 loop spans 13 amino acids. Germline loops: CDR1 MNHNS, CDR2 SASEGT. The CDR3 is CACSGTNTDTQYF. The CDR3 DNA is TGTGCCTGCAGCGGGACTAACACAGATACGCAGTATTTT.

This rearrangement joins TRBV5-1 to TRBJ1-2; possibly TRBD1 for D (5 bases). Germline V gene data show CDR1 as SGHRS and CDR2 as YFSETQ. The CDR3 length is 15 residues. With 4 bases removed from V and 0 bases from J, the gap between germline ends came to 13 bases. In nucleotides, the CDR3 is TGCGCCAGCAGCCTCGGGGCCCAAGCTAACTATGGCTACACCTTC. Translation: CASSLGAQANYGYTF.

Concerning this clonotype: At one end, the junction sequence differs from germline, possibly due to a read error. This chain joins TRBV10-3 and TRBJ2-7; D is unclear. Per germline, CDR1 ENHRY and CDR2 SYGVKD. This CDR3 has 15 amino acids. The DNA of the CDR3 is TGTGCCACCAGTGAGTCGAATCATGAGACCGTAGGGCAGTACTTC. It codes for CATSESNHETVGQYF.

The chain links TRBV5-1 to TRBJ2-7, with D possibly being TRBD1 (5 bases). CDR1 SGHRS and CDR2 YFSETQ come from the germline V gene. Trimming pared 4 bases from V and 0 bases from J, leaving 8 bases between. CDR3 length: 13 amino acids. The CDR3 DNA sequence: TGCGCCAGCAGCGGGGCCCTCTCCTACGAGCAGTACTTC. It is translated as CASSGALSYEQYF. Based on the CDR3 plus reference TRBV5-1 and TRBJ2-7, the full variable domain is KAGVTQTPRYLIKTRGQQVTLSCSPISGHRSVSWYQQTPGQGLQFLFEYFSETQRNKGNFPGRFSGRQFSNSRSEMNVSTLELGDSALYLCASSGALSYEQYFGPGTRLTVT.

This clonotype appeared a few times. V is TRBV7-2 and J is TRBJ1-1, with 8 bases fitting TRBD1. The CDR3 consists of 15 residues. Germline CDR1 and CDR2: SGHTA and FQGNSA. J was trimmed by 1 base and V by 1 base; bases with no gene match: 2. CDR3 sequence reads: CASSLGQGKNTEAFF. In nucleotides, the CDR3 is TGTGCCAGCAGCTTAGGACAGGGGAAGAACACTGAAGCTTTCTTT.